This T cell receptor (beta chain) was profiled in a study of shared clonotypes between healthy human individuals. Profiling relied on immunoSEQ multiplex PCR, and the TCRdb table lists in-frame clones only, not all of them. The sample holds some 580,000 clones; almost 97% are singletons and the top ten take less than 0.065%. The specimen was naive CD4+ T cells sorted from blood. Documented subset: CD45RA+ positively selected. This TCR was sampled from a woman aged 25 to 45 in good health.

The CDR3 loop reads CASSLTPTGSNSPLHF. The CDR3 DNA reads as TGTGCCAGCAGTCTCACCCCGACAGGTTCCAATTCACCCCTCCACTTT. The genes are TRBV28 and TRBJ1-6; the D gene is possibly TRBD1 (6 bases). V was cut by 5 bases and J by 7 bases, with 18 bases left in between. This CDR3 has 16 residues. Per the germline V gene, CDR1 is MDHEN and CDR2 is SYDVKM.